The 14 T cell receptor beta chains below all came from one sample that was sequenced in a study of blood T cell repertoires in COVID-19. Assay: immunoSEQ multiplex PCR; the TCRdb copy retains only in-frame clones and omits some. In the table there are about 48,000 clones, 65% to 85% of which are singletons. The sample was peripheral blood. The source is a man in his 70s with acute or convalescent COVID-19.

This rearrangement joins TRBV19 to TRBJ1-6; 7 nucleotides align to TRBD1. The CDR3 contains 18 residues. V lost 3 bases to trimming and J lost 3 bases; unmatched junction nucleotides: 11. Germline-derived CDR1 and CDR2 are LNHDA and SQIVND (reference sequence). The CDR3 DNA follows: TGTGCCAGTAGTATTTACAGGGGCCGTGGTGTCTATAATTCACCCCTCCACTTT. Its protein is CASSIYRGRGVYNSPLHF.

The J gene is TRBJ1-1, the V gene TRBV7-8; D is perhaps TRBD1 (5 bases). Between the trimmed V and J ends, which lost 7 bases and 3 bases, there was a span of 12 bases. CDR1 SGHVS and CDR2 FQNEAQ come from the germline V gene. The CDR3 loop spans 13 amino acids. The CDR3 loop is CASTYSGDTEAFF. CDR3 in DNA: TGTGCCAGCACCTATTCGGGGGACACTGAAGCTTTCTTT.

This clone was counted a single time. V and J are TRBV4-3 and TRBJ2-1; a weak D match, TRBD1 (6 bases). The CDR3 covers 14 residues. The V and J ends lost 3 bases and 10 bases respectively, with 16 bases between them. Germline CDR1 is LGHNA and CDR2 is YSLEER. DNA of the CDR3: TGCGCCAGCAGCCAGCTCCAGGGGTCCACAGAGCAGTTCTTC. It translates to CASSQLQGSTEQFF.

The chain has TRBV10-3 and TRBJ2-7; D is uncertain. The germline CDR1 and CDR2 sequences are ENHRY and SYGVKD. The CDR3 sequence is 11 residues long. The V end lost 2 bases, the J end lost 4 bases, and 3 bases lay between the germline ends. The CDR3 region is CAISEEYEQYF. The CDR3 nucleotides are TGTGCCATCAGTGAGGAGTACGAGCAGTACTTC.

The rearrangement uses TRBV11-2 and TRBJ2-6, with D perhaps matching TRBD1 (6 bases). The CDR3 sequence is 17 residues long. Germline V CDR1 and CDR2: SGHAT, FQNNGV. V lost 8 bases, J lost 1 base, and 18 bases lay in between. This chain's CDR3 is CASPDGQTRSGANVLTF. The CDR3 DNA follows: TGTGCCAGCCCGGATGGACAGACCCGATCTGGGGCCAACGTCCTGACTTTC. Using reference TRBV11-2 and TRBJ2-6 for the parts outside the CDR3, the full variable domain is EAGVAQSPRYKIIEKRQSVAFWCNPISGHATLYWYQQILGQGPKLLIQFQNNGVVDDSQLPKDRFSAERLKGVDSTLKIQPAKLEDSAVYLCASPDGQTRSGANVLTFGAGSRLTVL.

The V gene is TRBV5-6, the J gene TRBJ2-4; 7 positions match TRBD1. Per germline, CDR1 SGHDT and CDR2 YYEEEE. J was trimmed by 0 bases and V by 4 bases; bases with no gene match: 13. CDR3 length equals 18 residues. The CDR3 region has the DNA TGTGCCAGCAGCCCCGAGGGGACAGCAAGACTAGCCAAAAACATTCAGTACTTC. Translated, it gives CASSPEGTARLAKNIQYF.

The rearrangement uses TRBV15 and TRBJ1-5; D remains ambiguous. Germline V gene data show CDR1 as LNHNV and CDR2 as YYDKDF (reference sequence). Trimming pared 0 bases from V and 7 bases from J, leaving 13 bases between. This CDR3 region has 15 residues. The CDR3 sequence: CATSREAQAGQPQHF. CDR3 bases: TGTGCCACCAGCAGAGAAGCGCAGGCGGGGCAGCCCCAGCATTTT. Looking up the rest from reference TRBV15 and TRBJ1-5 gives the full variable domain: DAMVIQNPRYQVTQFGKPVTLSCSQTLNHNVMYWYQQKSSQAPKLLFHYYDKDFNNEADTPDNFQSRRPNTSFCFLDIRSPGLGDTAMYLCATSREAQAGQPQHFGDGTRLSIL.

The CDR3 bases are TGTGCCTGGAGTTCGGGACAGGGTTTATTAGGGACCGGGGAGCTGTTTTTT. Translating gives CAWSSGQGLLGTGELFF. V gene TRBV30 combines with J gene TRBJ2-2; TRBD1 agrees at 9 bases. The V segment lost 2 bases and the J segment 5 bases; nucleotides outside the gene matches: 12. Germline lookup yields CDR1 GTSNPN and CDR2 SVGIG (reference sequence). The CDR3 is made up of 17 amino acids.

The V call is TRBV5-4, the J call TRBJ2-7, with D hard to call. V was trimmed by 0 bases and J by 2 bases, leaving 9 bases between them. The CDR3 length is 14 residues. In germline, CDR1 is SGHNT, CDR2 YYREEE (reference sequence). The CDR3 nucleotides are TGTGCCAGCAGCTTGGGTAGACAAACCTACGAGCAGTACTTC. It translates to CASSLGRQTYEQYF.

V gene TRBV28 combines with J gene TRBJ2-5; 9 bases line up with TRBD2. CDR1 MDHEN and CDR2 SYDVKM come from the germline V gene. V was clipped by 3 bases and J by 2 bases; unmatched bases: 19. The CDR3 runs 20 residues. The CDR3 sequence is CASSFSPRASGDLLQETQYF. The CDR3 DNA reads TGTGCCAGCAGTTTCAGTCCCCGGGCTAGCGGGGACCTACTACAAGAGACCCAGTACTTC.

The rearrangement joins TRBV9 to TRBJ2-1; TRBD2 agrees at 9 bases. Germline CDR1 reads SGDLS; CDR2 reads YYNGEE. The junction had 9 bases not matched to a gene; V was cut back by 6 bases and J by 5 bases. The CDR3 extends over 15 amino acids. CDR3 coding DNA: TGTGCCAGCAATCGGGCTAGCGGGATACACAATGAGCAGTTCTTC. This translates into CASNRASGIHNEQFF.

The chain is built from TRBV5-4 and TRBJ1-4; D is uncertain. Per the germline V gene, CDR1 is SGHNT and CDR2 is YYREEE (reference sequence). V lost 4 bases and J 3 bases, leaving 16 bases between the germline ends. CDR3 length: 16 residues. In DNA, the CDR3 is TGTGCCAGCAGCACCGAAACCTCGGCGGCTAATGAAAAACTGTTTTTT. The encoded protein is CASSTETSAANEKLFF.

The DNA for the CDR3 is TGTGCCAGCAGTCGCCCTCAGGGGGCCTCTGGGGCCAACGTCCTGACTTTC. It is translated as CASSRPQGASGANVLTF. The chain is built from TRBV6-2 or TRBV6-3 and TRBJ2-6; 8 bases fit TRBD1. The CDR3 totals 17 residues. V lost 5 bases and J lost 0; bases outside the gene matches: 6. Per the germline V gene, CDR1 is MNHEY and CDR2 is SVGEGT.

The V gene is TRBV11-2, the J gene TRBJ2-3; 8 bases align to TRBD2. Losses at the gene ends were 5 bases for V and 7 bases for J; bases not matched to a gene: 17. The germline V gene has CDR1 SGHAT and CDR2 FQNNGV. This CDR3 contains 17 residues. For the CDR3, the DNA is TGTGCCAGCAGCCACCCATTATCGGGGGGGGATCGGAATACGCAGTATTTT. Translation: CASSHPLSGGDRNTQYF.